This entry features one T cell receptor (beta chain) sequence. The antigen it binds to is not known. Qualities for individual bases were not recorded, and no much larger clone is one base off. Inclusive of the bounding cysteine and phenylalanine, the CDR3 is 14 residues long. CDR3 DNA only is kept here, 42 bases in frame from base 1. Receptor libraries were prepared by the immunoSEQ multiplex PCR assay. RNA was extracted from all samples and reverse transcribed into cDNA as template for TCR sequencing. First-strand cDNA was synthesized using SuperScript III with a 2:1 mix of oligo-dT and random hexamers. A synthetic immune receptor repertoire was used to assess amplification bias, and residual bias was removed computationally. On the study's bioinformatics: Raw reads were preprocessed to remove errors, and CDR3 was defined according to IMGT conventions as the region from the conserved cysteine to phenylalanine. Clonality was calculated as 1 minus Shannon entropy normalized by log2 of the number of productive unique TCRs. Scalp TCRbeta sequences were cross-referenced with sorted blood CD4 and CD8 repertoires so that the CD4 or CD8 identity of scalp clones could be inferred. The table comes from immuneACCESS by way of TCRdb, which keeps in-frame sequences with V and J called. Part of the clones is missing from these tables; in studies checked, under half for an unresolved V gene and the rest for unknown reasons. The V and J calls and clone size come from that table; D and trimming were worked out from the DNA. Recorded for this sample are about 97,000 clones; about 40% of them occurred a single time. The top ten constitute 1.3% of the sample.

From alopecia areata patients, peripheral blood was collected along with lesional scalp punch biopsies. PBMCs were isolated by density centrifugation and stained for CD3, CD4 and CD8, and CD4+ and CD8+ T cells were sorted on a FACSAria. This sample was taken from a study of CD8+ T cells in alopecia areata (dated by TCRdb to the late 2010s). As for the study more broadly: Treated patients were enrolled in an open-label pilot trial of oral tofacitinib, 5 to 10 mg twice daily, for moderate-to-severe alopecia areata. RNA was extracted with the PAXgene miRNA kit for fixed scalp, the miRNeasy kit for PBMCs, and the RNeasy kit for mouse skin. Scalp clonality was compared among normal scalp (n=4), patchy alopecia areata scalp (n=8), and alopecia totalis/universalis scalp (n=8). Scalp tissue and sorted CD4+ and CD8+ peripheral blood T cells from patchy and totalis/universalis alopecia areata patients and from healthy controls were covered by human TCRbeta sequencing. immunoSEQ multiplex PCR using 35 Vbeta forward primers and 13 Jbeta reverse primers was used to amplify TCRbeta CDR3 regions. Biopsies were taken from tofacitinib-treated patients at baseline and again at 4 and 24 weeks into treatment, and several of those patients also had a later scalp biopsy. In both human patients and the C3H/HeJ mouse model, the study applied high-throughput TCRbeta sequencing to look at T cell clonal expansion in alopecia areata. Patients received tofacitinib for 6 to 18 months and were then followed off drug for 6 months to check for delayed response and recurrence.

General conclusions and limits of the study: Scalp TCR repertoire analysis is complicated because resident alphabeta T cells in normal human skin are also sequenced, whereas mouse skin is dominated by gammadelta T cells. Higher clonality and more expanded CD8+ clones were observed in lesional scalp than in normal scalp, particularly in alopecia totalis/universalis, a finding suggestive of antigenic drive. TCR sequences shared between patients were less clear than in mice, possibly partly because of HLA diversity in the patient population.

This receptor chain uses TRBV12-2 and TRBJ2-5. TRBV12-2 represents a pseudogene. This receptor was obtained from a human donor with alopecia areata. Sequencing used CD4+ T cells sorted from blood. The DNA sequence is as follows: TGTGCAAGTCGCTTAGGGGGATCCCAAGAGACCCAGTACTTC. Translated, it gives CASRLGGSQETQYF.